Each of the 2 T cell receptor beta chains below was sequenced from the same sample in a study of blood T cell repertoires in COVID-19. Using immunoSEQ multiplex PCR, the repertoire was profiled, and TCRdb retains in-frame clones only, with some absent. The sample lists about 110,000 clones; around four fifths were seen once. Input material: peripheral blood. These receptors came from a woman aged 70-85 years with acute or convalescent COVID-19.

J is TRBJ2-2 and V is TRBV5-4; TRBD1 might be the D (6 bases). The CDR3 runs to 16 residues. Germline values: CDR1 SGHNT, CDR2 YYREEE (reference sequence). Between the trimmed V and J ends, which lost 4 bases and 4 bases, there was a span of 17 bases. CDR3 nucleotide sequence: TGTGCCAGCAGCGCTTGGACAGCTCGGAGCACCGGGGAGCTGTTTTTT. This translates into CASSAWTARSTGELFF.

This chain links TRBV5-4 with TRBJ2-5; maybe TRBD1 (6 bases). V was cut by 2 bases and J by 4 bases, with 9 bases left in between. The CDR3 sequence is 13 residues long. Germline V CDR1 and CDR2: SGHNT, YYREEE (reference sequence). CDR3 in amino acids: CASSFGRGETQYF. DNA for the CDR3: TGTGCCAGCAGCTTCGGCAGGGGAGAGACCCAGTACTTC.